What follows describes a single TCR beta chain. Its specificity is unknown. Germline lookup yields CDR1 MNHEY and CDR2 SVGEGT. This CDR3 comprises 15 residues. Trimming removed 1 base from V and 5 bases from J, with 12 bases in between. Only in-frame clones appear in the TCRdb table, and some are missing; sequencing was by immunoSEQ multiplex PCR. The profile shows around 99,000 clones, approximately 90% of them singletons. The data originate from a study of T cell responses to AZD1222 COVID-19 vaccine. Whole-study findings and limits: The donor cohort was predominantly white British with a female majority, and clonal diversity may have been underestimated.

Sequencing used peripheral blood, obtained on day 0 of AZD1222 vaccination. V gene TRBV6-2 or TRBV6-3 combines with J gene TRBJ1-5, with D possibly TRBD1 on 5 matching bases. The TCR sequence derives from an adult in good health. CDR3 nucleotides: TGTGCCAGCAGTTACTTGAGGGGAATGGATCAGCCCCAGCATTTT. Encoded protein: CASSYLRGMDQPQHF.